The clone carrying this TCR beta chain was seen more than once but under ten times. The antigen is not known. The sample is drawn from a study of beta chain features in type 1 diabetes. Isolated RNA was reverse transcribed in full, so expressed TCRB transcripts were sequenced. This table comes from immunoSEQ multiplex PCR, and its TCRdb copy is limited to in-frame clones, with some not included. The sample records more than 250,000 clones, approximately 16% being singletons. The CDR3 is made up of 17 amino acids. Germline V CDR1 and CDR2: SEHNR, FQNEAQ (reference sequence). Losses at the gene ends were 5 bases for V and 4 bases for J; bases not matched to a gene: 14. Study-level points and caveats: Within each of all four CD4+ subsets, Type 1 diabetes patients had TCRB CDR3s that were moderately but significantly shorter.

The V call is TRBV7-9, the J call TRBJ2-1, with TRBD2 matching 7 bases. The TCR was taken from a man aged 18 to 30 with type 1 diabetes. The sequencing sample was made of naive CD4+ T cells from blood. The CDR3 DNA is TGTGCCAGCAGCATCCCCCGCTCCGGGACTACATACAATGAGCAGTTCTTC. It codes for CASSIPRSGTTYNEQFF.